A single T cell receptor (beta chain) is shown here with its context. TCRdb processed the PCR reads anew with MiXCR; each CDR3 protein has one entry. The sample yields some 100,000 distinct CDR3 sequences, roughly 19% seen once. The germline gives CDR1 MNHEY, CDR2 SVGAGI. The CDR3 consists of 14 residues. Trimming took 7 bases from V and 2 from J; bases not matched to a gene: 5. The sample comes from a study of molecular identifiers for immune sequencing clone quantification. Whole-study context: Replicate RNA came from approximately 20,000 or 100,000 naive CD8 cells and was split five ways, and four parts were sequenced.

Sequencing was done on a sample of naive CD8+ T cells from blood, with Jurkat cell RNA spiked in. Regarding subset: FACS-sorted CD8+CD4-CCR7+CD45RA+ naive T cells. The V and J genes are TRBV6-5 and TRBJ2-3; 8 bases align to TRBD1. This TCR came from a human donor in good health. Some libraries in this study had Jurkat cell RNA spiked in. The CDR3 coding sequence is TGTGCCAGCACCTCGACAGGGGACACAGATACGCAGTATTTT. It translates to CASTSTGDTDTQYF.